The 21 T cell receptor beta chains listed next were all sequenced from one sample in a study of graft-versus-host responses after intestinal transplantation. Sequencing used immunoSEQ multiplex PCR; TCRdb keeps in-frame clones, though not all of them. Of about 43,000 clones in the sample, about 95% are singletons; the top ten hold about 1.4%. This specimen was PBMCs, taken around 330 days after intestinal transplant. These receptor sequences come from a human patient who received an intestinal transplant, so some T cells may come from the graft donor.

A few counts support this clone. The chain has TRBV19 and TRBJ2-7; 10 nucleotides match TRBD2. Germline CDR1 is LNHDA and CDR2 is SQIVND (reference sequence). V was pared by 5 bases and J by 2 bases, with 0 bases of the junction left unmatched. This CDR3 spans 13 amino acids. This chain's CDR3 is CASSGTSAYEQYF. Written as DNA, the CDR3 is TGTGCCAGTAGTGGGACTAGCGCCTACGAGCAGTACTTC.

V and J are TRBV11-3 and TRBJ2-7; D remains unclear. The V and J ends lost 0 bases and 3 bases respectively, with 9 bases between them. This CDR3 has 14 residues. CDR1 is SGHNT, CDR2 YENEEA, per germline. The CDR3 DNA reads as TGTGCCAGCAGCTTAGACTACCGCAGCTACGAGCAGTACTTC. Its protein product is CASSLDYRSYEQYF.

The rearrangement uses TRBV7-9 and TRBJ2-3; no clear D gene. The CDR3 totals 16 residues. Looked up from germline, CDR1 is SEHNR and CDR2 is FQNEAQ (reference sequence). Trimming took off 4 bases at V and 0 bases at J, with 14 bases between the two ends. The CDR3 reads CASSSRWAFSTDTQYF. The CDR3 DNA reads TGTGCCAGCAGCTCCCGGTGGGCCTTTAGCACAGATACGCAGTATTTT.

This clone showed up just once. This chain links TRBV6-5 with TRBJ1-4; TRBD1 aligns across 8 bases. The CDR3 runs to 15 residues. The germline gives CDR1 MNHEY, CDR2 SVGAGI. J was trimmed by 6 bases and V by 5 bases; bases with no gene match: 8. The CDR3 is CASSTQGGAHEKLFF. For the CDR3, the DNA is TGTGCCAGCAGTACACAGGGGGGCGCGCATGAAAAACTGTTTTTT.

The chain links TRBV7-9 to TRBJ1-1; TRBD1 agrees at 7 bases. The CDR3 spans 14 residues. V shed 4 bases and J 3 bases; nucleotides not matched to a gene: 5. Per germline, CDR1 SEHNR and CDR2 FQNEAQ (reference sequence). CDR3 bases: TGTGCCAGCAGCTCCACTACAGGGGACACTGAAGCTTTCTTT. This codes for CASSSTTGDTEAFF.

The chain carries TRBV7-6 and TRBJ1-5; 8 bases are shared with TRBD1. The germline CDR1 and CDR2 sequences are SGHVS and FNYEAQ. The trim removed 1 base at V and 3 bases at J, leaving 2 bases unmatched. The CDR3 totals 15 residues. The CDR3 region is CASSLGTGSNQPQHF. DNA of the CDR3: TGTGCCAGCAGCTTAGGGACAGGGTCCAATCAGCCCCAGCATTTT.

This chain joins TRBV5-1 and TRBJ2-5; D unclear. The CDR3 extends over 14 amino acids. The V gene lost 1 base and the J gene lost 3 bases, with 10 bases spanning the gap. Germline CDR1 reads SGHRS; CDR2 reads YFSETQ. CDR3 sequence: CASSLRREKETQYF. The CDR3 bases are TGCGCCAGCAGCTTGCGACGAGAGAAAGAGACCCAGTACTTC.

This clone came up once. The chain joins TRBV9 to TRBJ1-3; D not resolved. The CDR3 runs 14 residues. Germline CDR1 and CDR2: SGDLS and YYNGEE. V was trimmed by 4 bases and J by 0 bases, leaving 8 bases between them. The CDR3 nucleotides read TGTGCCAGCAGCCCCTCATACTCTGGAAACACCATATATTTT. Protein: CASSPSYSGNTIYF.

The V call is TRBV14, the J call TRBJ2-5; D is uncertain. CDR1 and CDR2 (germline): SGHDN, FVKESK. The CDR3 runs 14 residues. Trimming took 3 bases from V and 5 from J, leaving 13 bases between them. CDR3: CASSHGRSRETQYF. The CDR3 bases are TGTGCCAGCAGCCATGGACGGTCCAGGGAGACCCAGTACTTC.

V and J are TRBV9 and TRBJ1-1, with D unclear. The CDR3 consists of 14 residues. CDR1 and CDR2 from the germline V gene are SGDLS and YYNGEE. The germline V and J ends were trimmed by 0 bases and 6 bases, with 12 bases remaining between them. This chain's CDR3 is CASSVAGSSSEAFF. CDR3 DNA sequence: TGTGCCAGCAGCGTAGCTGGCAGTTCGTCTGAAGCTTTCTTT.

This chain uses TRBV19 with TRBJ2-1; the match to TRBD2 covers 10 bases. The CDR3 runs 15 residues. In germline, CDR1 is LNHDA, CDR2 SQIVND (reference sequence). V lost 5 bases to trimming and J lost 0 bases; unmatched junction nucleotides: 1. The CDR3 sequence is CASSPSGSSYNEQFF. CDR3 coding DNA: TGTGCCAGTAGTCCTAGCGGGAGCTCCTACAATGAGCAGTTCTTC.

The chain links TRBV29-1 to TRBJ2-1; unclear D gene. The V gene's germline CDR1 is SQVTM and CDR2 ANQGSEA. Trimming stripped 4 bases from V and 8 bases from J, with 6 bases between. This CDR3 region has 10 residues. In DNA form, the CDR3 reads TGCAGCGTTGTAAGGGATGAGCAGTTCTTC. This encodes CSVVRDEQFF.

This chain links TRBV10-3 with TRBJ1-3, with a tentative D call TRBD1 (5 bases). The CDR3 has 14 residues. Germline CDR1 reads ENHRY; CDR2 reads SYGVKD. Trimming shortened V by 4 bases and J by 0 bases, and 7 bases separated the two germline ends. The DNA of the CDR3 is TGTGCCATCAGTGGGGGGAGCTCTGGAAACACCATATATTTT. Translation: CAISGGSSGNTIYF.

The rearrangement joins TRBV6-1 to TRBJ2-5; possible D gene TRBD2, 5 bases. The DNA matches TRBJ2-7 better at its end, which makes the J call doubtful. The CDR3 covers 14 residues. Germline V gene sequence: CDR1 MNHNS, CDR2 SASEGT. CDR3 residues: CASSELALHYEQYF. The CDR3 region has the DNA TGTGCCAGCAGTGAGTTAGCGCTCCACTACGAGCAGTACTTC.

The chain is built from TRBV6-5 and TRBJ1-2; D call uncertain. This CDR3 is 16 amino acids long. Trimming took 0 bases from V and 4 from J, leaving 15 bases between them. Germline CDR1 reads MNHEY; CDR2 reads SVGAGI. The CDR3 reads CASSYSTPGQSYGYTF. The CDR3 DNA reads as TGTGCCAGCAGTTACTCGACGCCAGGTCAGAGCTATGGCTACACCTTC.

The CDR3 is CASSPPGQRSYEQYF. CDR3 in DNA: TGTGCCAGCAGCCCCCCGGGACAGCGCTCCTACGAGCAGTACTTC. The V call is TRBV7-9, the J call TRBJ2-7; the match to TRBD1 covers 7 bases. CDR1 is SEHNR and CDR2 is FQNEAQ in the germline V gene (reference sequence). V lost 5 bases and J lost 0; bases outside the gene matches: 7. The CDR3 covers 15 residues.

V usage is TRBV4-2 and J usage is TRBJ2-3; a possible D gene is TRBD2 (5 bases). The ends were cut back, 0 bases at V and 2 bases at J, with 21 bases in the middle. Germline V gives CDR1 LGHNA, CDR2 YNFKEQ. The CDR3 runs to 19 residues. CDR3 DNA sequence: TGTGCCAGCAGCCAAGATCGGCTCTTTCCGGACTCTCCCACAGATACGCAGTATTTT. It encodes CASSQDRLFPDSPTDTQYF.

On this clone itself: The junction departs from germline at one end; a sequencing error may be responsible. This chain uses TRBV29-1 with TRBJ2-2; 10 nucleotides align to TRBD1. The length of the CDR3 is 15 residues. The germline CDR1 and CDR2 sequences are SQVTM and ANQGSEA. CDR3 sequence reads: CSVEDRGRVTGELFF. CDR3 DNA sequence: TGCAGCGTGGAAGACAGGGGGCGCGTCACCGGGGAGCTGTTTTTT.

This sequence joins TRBV19 and TRBJ2-5; 9 positions match TRBD1. CDR3 size: 16 residues. V lost 4 bases to trimming and J lost 1 base; unmatched junction nucleotides: 7. Germline V gene data show CDR1 as LNHDA and CDR2 as SQIVND (reference sequence). This chain's CDR3 is CASSNNPGQGQETQYF. CDR3 nucleotide sequence: TGTGCCAGTAGTAATAATCCGGGACAGGGCCAAGAGACCCAGTACTTC.

This chain links TRBV18 with TRBJ2-5; D possibly corresponds to TRBD2 (6 bases). The J call is doubtful: the DNA matches TRBJ2-7 better. The germline CDR1 and CDR2 sequences are KGHSH and LQKENI. The CDR3 contains 17 residues. CDR3 region: CASSPPSYGGTSYEQYF. As DNA, the CDR3 is TGTGCCAGCTCACCACCGTCGTATGGGGGGACCTCCTACGAGCAGTACTTC.

This clone is a singleton in its sample. The V and J genes are TRBV10-3 and TRBJ1-2, with 8 bases fitting TRBD1. The V segment lost 0 bases and the J segment 9 bases; nucleotides outside the gene matches: 9. Germline V gene lookup returns CDR1 ENHRY and CDR2 SYGVKD. CDR3 size: 15 residues. The CDR3 coding sequence is TGTGCCATCAGTGAGTCGACAGGGGAGAGAGGGCGCTACACCTTC. It codes for CAISESTGERGRYTF.